These T cell receptor beta chains were read from a single sample in a study of blood T cell repertoires in COVID-19. Method: immunoSEQ multiplex PCR; TCRdb's copy keeps in-frame clones and lacks some. The sample holds 85,000 to 110,000 clones, roughly 87% seen once. The specimen was peripheral blood. The origin of the receptors is a man aged 45 to 65 in a cohort sampled during active COVID-19. Both conserved end residues are part of each CDR3. The D gene is left open where the match is weak. Expanded clones get a size class; other rows say once, few or many, or leave the size out.

j_call: TRBJ2-2
d_call: TRBD1
v_call: TRBV3-1/TRBV3-2
clone_size: -
cdr3_nt: TGTGCCAGCAGCCAAGCGCCACCTTGGGACAGCCCGAACACCGGGGAGCTGTTTTTT
cdr3_aa: CASSQAPPWDSPNTGELFF

j_call: TRBJ1-5
d_call: -
v_call: TRBV19
clone_size: -
cdr3_nt: TGTGCCAGTAGTACTGGAGGCAATCAGCCCCAGCATTTT
cdr3_aa: CASSTGGNQPQHF

j_call: TRBJ1-1
d_call: TRBD1
v_call: TRBV19
clone_size: once
cdr3_nt: TGTGCCAGTAGTTTACGACAGGGGGGAACCAACACTGAAGCTTTCTTT
cdr3_aa: CASSLRQGGTNTEAFF

j_call: TRBJ2-3
d_call: -
v_call: TRBV9
clone_size: -
cdr3_nt: TGTGCCAGCAGCCCGGCTGGGGGGGGCCAGGGAGATACGCAGTATTTT
cdr3_aa: CASSPAGGGQGDTQYF

j_call: TRBJ2-2
d_call: TRBD2
v_call: TRBV10-3
clone_size: -
cdr3_nt: TGTGCCATCAGTGGTCTTAGCGGGGGGACCGGGGAGCTGTTTTTT
cdr3_aa: CAISGLSGGTGELFF

j_call: TRBJ1-6
d_call: TRBD1
v_call: TRBV3-1/TRBV3-2
clone_size: -
cdr3_nt: TGTGCCAGCAGCCAAGATACAGGGGACAGATCACCCCTCCACTTT
cdr3_aa: CASSQDTGDRSPLHF

j_call: TRBJ1-3
d_call: -
v_call: TRBV9
clone_size: -
cdr3_nt: TGTGCCAGCAGCCTACAGACCTCTGGAAACACCATATATTTT
cdr3_aa: CASSLQTSGNTIYF

j_call: TRBJ2-1
d_call: -
v_call: TRBV24-1
clone_size: -
cdr3_nt: TGTGCCACCAGTGATGGTCCGGGGGAATACAATGAGCAGTTCTTC
cdr3_aa: CATSDGPGEYNEQFF

j_call: TRBJ2-5
d_call: -
v_call: TRBV24-1
clone_size: -
cdr3_nt: TGTGCCACCAGTGACCCCTTAGAGACCCAGTACTTC
cdr3_aa: CATSDPLETQYF

j_call: TRBJ1-6
d_call: TRBD1
v_call: TRBV9
clone_size: -
cdr3_nt: TGTGCCAGCAGCCCCGGGACAGGGGGAAGCTCACCCCTCCACTTT
cdr3_aa: CASSPGTGGSSPLHF

j_call: TRBJ2-1
d_call: -
v_call: TRBV6-5
clone_size: -
cdr3_nt: TGTGCCAGCCAGGGAACAGGAGGGTACAATGAGCAGTTCTTC
cdr3_aa: CASQGTGGYNEQFF

j_call: TRBJ2-3
d_call: TRBD1
v_call: TRBV19
clone_size: -
cdr3_nt: TGTGCCAGTAGTTCCTCCGGGACAGGGAGCACAGATACGCAGTATTTT
cdr3_aa: CASSSSGTGSTDTQYF

j_call: TRBJ1-5
d_call: -
v_call: TRBV2
clone_size: -
cdr3_nt: TGTGCCAGCAGTGACGCAGGGGATCATCAGCCCCAGCATTTT
cdr3_aa: CASSDAGDHQPQHF

j_call: TRBJ1-5
d_call: -
v_call: TRBV24-1
clone_size: few
cdr3_nt: TGTGCCACCAGTGAGGGCCTCCAGCCCCAGCATTTT
cdr3_aa: CATSEGLQPQHF

j_call: TRBJ2-5
d_call: -
v_call: TRBV3-1/TRBV3-2
clone_size: -
cdr3_nt: TGTGCCAGCAGCCAGTGGGACTTAGAAGAGACCCAGTACTTC
cdr3_aa: CASSQWDLEETQYF

j_call: TRBJ2-3
d_call: TRBD2
v_call: TRBV18
clone_size: -
cdr3_nt: TGTGCCAGCTCACCAAGGGGACTAGCGGGGGGCTCCTCATGGTATTTT
cdr3_aa: CASSPRGLAGGSSWYF

j_call: TRBJ2-5
d_call: TRBD2
v_call: TRBV9
clone_size: -
cdr3_nt: TGTGCCAGCAGCGTAGGTGGCGGGGGGGCTCCAGAGACCCAGTACTTC
cdr3_aa: CASSVGGGGAPETQYF

j_call: TRBJ2-5
d_call: -
v_call: TRBV1
clone_size: -
cdr3_nt: TGCACCAGCAGCCCATATAAGGAGCAAGAGACCCAGTACTTC
cdr3_aa: CTSSPYKEQETQYF

j_call: TRBJ1-6
d_call: -
v_call: TRBV24-1
clone_size: once
cdr3_nt: TGTGCCACCAGTATGACACTACCCCTCCACTTT
cdr3_aa: CATSMTLPLHF

j_call: TRBJ2-2
d_call: -
v_call: TRBV27
clone_size: once
cdr3_nt: TGTGCCAGCAGTTTTCACAGGGACGGCACCGGGGAGCTGTTTTTT
cdr3_aa: CASSFHRDGTGELFF

j_call: TRBJ1-1
d_call: -
v_call: TRBV11-1
clone_size: -
cdr3_nt: TGTGCCAGCAGCTTAAACGCAGGGCCATTAGGCACTGAAGCTTTCTTT
cdr3_aa: CASSLNAGPLGTEAFF

j_call: TRBJ2-1
d_call: TRBD1
v_call: TRBV7-2
clone_size: -
cdr3_nt: TGTGCCAGCAGCTTAGAGGGACAGGTTTACAATGAGCAGTTCTTC
cdr3_aa: CASSLEGQVYNEQFF

j_call: TRBJ2-3
d_call: -
v_call: TRBV6-5
clone_size: once
cdr3_nt: TGTGCCAGCAGCCACTTCACAGATACGCAGTATTTT
cdr3_aa: CASSHFTDTQYF

j_call: TRBJ2-1
d_call: TRBD1
v_call: TRBV29-1
clone_size: -
cdr3_nt: TGCAGCGTTGACGAAGGACAGGTTTACTTTAACAATGAGCAGTTCTTC
cdr3_aa: CSVDEGQVYFNNEQFF

j_call: TRBJ2-1
d_call: TRBD1
v_call: TRBV6-5
clone_size: -
cdr3_nt: TGTGCCAGCAGCCCGGGACAGTTTATGATGCAGTTCTTC
cdr3_aa: CASSPGQFMMQFF

j_call: TRBJ2-7
d_call: TRBD1
v_call: TRBV7-8
clone_size: -
cdr3_nt: TGTGCCAGCAGACGGACAGGCCTCTCCTACGAGCAGTACTTC
cdr3_aa: CASRRTGLSYEQYF

j_call: TRBJ1-5
d_call: -
v_call: TRBV5-1
clone_size: -
cdr3_nt: TGCGCCAGCAGCTTGGGCGGTTACAATCAGCCCCAGCATTTT
cdr3_aa: CASSLGGYNQPQHF

j_call: TRBJ2-5
d_call: -
v_call: TRBV27
clone_size: -
cdr3_nt: TGTGCCAGCAGTATCCAGAACCACAGGGATAGAGAGACCCAGTACTTC
cdr3_aa: CASSIQNHRDRETQYF

j_call: TRBJ2-1
d_call: -
v_call: TRBV5-6
clone_size: -
cdr3_nt: TGTGCCAGCAGCTCCCGTTTCGGGAACTCCTACAATGAGCAGTTCTTC
cdr3_aa: CASSSRFGNSYNEQFF

j_call: TRBJ1-2
d_call: TRBD1
v_call: TRBV27
clone_size: -
cdr3_nt: TGTGCCAGCAGTAGGGACAGGGGAAGTGGCTACACCTTC
cdr3_aa: CASSRDRGSGYTF

j_call: TRBJ2-7
d_call: -
v_call: TRBV5-1
clone_size: -
cdr3_nt: TGCGCCAGCAGCTTGGACGTCAGCTCCTACGAGCAGTACTTC
cdr3_aa: CASSLDVSSYEQYF

j_call: TRBJ1-4
d_call: -
v_call: TRBV7-9
clone_size: -
cdr3_nt: TGTGCCAGCAGTCGTCGGGGGGGCCGACTGTTTTTT
cdr3_aa: CASSRRGGRLFF

j_call: TRBJ1-2
d_call: TRBD1
v_call: TRBV7-9
clone_size: -
cdr3_nt: TGTGCCAGCACCTTGTCCACCGGGACAGGGAGTTATGGCTACACCTTC
cdr3_aa: CASTLSTGTGSYGYTF

j_call: TRBJ2-2
d_call: -
v_call: TRBV10-3
clone_size: few
cdr3_nt: TGTGCCATCAGGGGGACTTCTAACACCGGGGAGCTGTTTTTT
cdr3_aa: CAIRGTSNTGELFF

j_call: TRBJ2-7
d_call: TRBD1
v_call: TRBV27
clone_size: -
cdr3_nt: TGTGCCAGCAGGCCTCTGGGGACAGCTATGTACGAGCAGTACTTC
cdr3_aa: CASRPLGTAMYEQYF

j_call: TRBJ2-1
d_call: TRBD1
v_call: TRBV27
clone_size: -
cdr3_nt: TGTGCCAGCATAGTTTCCGGACAGGGCGATGAGCAGTTCTTC
cdr3_aa: CASIVSGQGDEQFF

j_call: TRBJ2-6
d_call: TRBD1
v_call: TRBV11-3
clone_size: -
cdr3_nt: TGTGCCAGCAGCGATGGGACAGGGACTGGGGCCAACGTCCTGACTTTC
cdr3_aa: CASSDGTGTGANVLTF

j_call: TRBJ1-2
d_call: TRBD1
v_call: TRBV12-3/TRBV12-4
clone_size: -
cdr3_nt: TGTGCCAGCACAATGGACAGGGTTGGCTACACCTTC
cdr3_aa: CASTMDRVGYTF

j_call: TRBJ2-3
d_call: -
v_call: TRBV7-8
clone_size: -
cdr3_nt: TGTGCCAGCAGCTCTAGTTCGAGAAACACAGATACGCAGTATTTT
cdr3_aa: CASSSSSRNTDTQYF

j_call: TRBJ1-2
d_call: -
v_call: TRBV29-1
clone_size: -
cdr3_nt: TGCAGCATAAGAGGAAATGGCTACACCTTC
cdr3_aa: CSIRGNGYTF

j_call: TRBJ1-2
d_call: -
v_call: TRBV7-9
clone_size: -
cdr3_nt: TGTGCCAGCAGCATATACGTCAGGGAAGACTATGGCTACACCTTC
cdr3_aa: CASSIYVREDYGYTF

j_call: TRBJ1-1
d_call: TRBD1
v_call: TRBV2
clone_size: -
cdr3_nt: TGTGCCAGCAGTGGGCTACAGGGGGCAACGAACACTGAAGCTTTCTTT
cdr3_aa: CASSGLQGATNTEAFF